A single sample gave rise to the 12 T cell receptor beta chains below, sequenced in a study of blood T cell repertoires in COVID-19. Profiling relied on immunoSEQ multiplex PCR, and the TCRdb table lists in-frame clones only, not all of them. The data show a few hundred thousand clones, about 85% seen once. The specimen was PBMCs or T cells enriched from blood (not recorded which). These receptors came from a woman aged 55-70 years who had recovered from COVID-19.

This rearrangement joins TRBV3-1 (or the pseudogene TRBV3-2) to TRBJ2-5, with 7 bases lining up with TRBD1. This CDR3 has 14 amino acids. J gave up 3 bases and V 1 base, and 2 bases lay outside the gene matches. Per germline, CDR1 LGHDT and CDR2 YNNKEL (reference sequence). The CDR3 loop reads CASSQAGQEETQYF. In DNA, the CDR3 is TGTGCCAGCAGCCAAGCAGGACAGGAAGAGACCCAGTACTTC.

The chain's CDR3 is CASSLLGAGKTDTQYF. For the CDR3, the DNA is TGTGCCAGCAGTTTATTGGGGGCGGGTAAGACAGATACGCAGTATTTT. The rearrangement links TRBV27 to TRBJ2-3; maybe TRBD1 (6 bases). V was shortened by 1 base and J by 3 bases, with 14 bases between the two germline ends. CDR3 size: 16 residues. Per germline, CDR1 MNHEY and CDR2 SMNVEV (reference sequence).

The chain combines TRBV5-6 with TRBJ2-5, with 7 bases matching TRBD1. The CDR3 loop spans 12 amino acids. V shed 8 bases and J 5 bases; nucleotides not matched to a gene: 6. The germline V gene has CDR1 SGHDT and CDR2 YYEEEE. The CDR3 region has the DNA TGTGCCAGTCAACAGGGGATGGAGACCCAGTACTTC. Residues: CASQQGMETQYF. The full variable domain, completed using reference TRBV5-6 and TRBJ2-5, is DAGVTQSPTHLIKTRGQQVTLRCSPKSGHDTVSWYQQALGQGPQFIFQYYEEEERQRGNFPDRFSGHQFPNYSSELNVNALLLGDSALYLCASQQGMETQYFGPGTRLLVL.

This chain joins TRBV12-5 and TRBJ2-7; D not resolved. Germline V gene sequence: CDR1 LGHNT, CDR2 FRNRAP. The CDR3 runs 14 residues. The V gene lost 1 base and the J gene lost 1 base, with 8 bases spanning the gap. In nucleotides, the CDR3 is TGTGCTAGTGGTTTGGGGCCGACATCCTACGAGCAGTACGTC. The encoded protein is CASGLGPTSYEQYV.

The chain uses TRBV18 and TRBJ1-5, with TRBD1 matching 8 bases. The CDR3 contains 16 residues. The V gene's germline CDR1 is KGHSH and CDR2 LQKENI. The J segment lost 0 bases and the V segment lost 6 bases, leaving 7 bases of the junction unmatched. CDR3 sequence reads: CASSRTGGDSNQPQHF. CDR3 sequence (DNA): TGTGCCAGCTCGCGAACAGGGGGGGATAGCAATCAGCCCCAGCATTTT. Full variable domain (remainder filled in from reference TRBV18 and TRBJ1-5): NAGVMQNPRHLVRRRGQEARLRCSPMKGHSHVYWYRQLPEEGLKFMVYLQKENIIDESGMPKERFSAEFPKEGPSILRIQQVVRGDSAAYFCASSRTGGDSNQPQHFGDGTRLSIL.

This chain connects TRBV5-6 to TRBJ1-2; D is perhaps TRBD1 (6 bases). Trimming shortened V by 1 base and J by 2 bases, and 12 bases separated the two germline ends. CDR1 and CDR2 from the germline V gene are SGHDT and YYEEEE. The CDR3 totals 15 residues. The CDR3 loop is CASSLRGARNYGYTF. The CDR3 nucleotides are TGTGCCAGCAGCTTGCGGGGGGCTAGAAACTATGGCTACACCTTC.

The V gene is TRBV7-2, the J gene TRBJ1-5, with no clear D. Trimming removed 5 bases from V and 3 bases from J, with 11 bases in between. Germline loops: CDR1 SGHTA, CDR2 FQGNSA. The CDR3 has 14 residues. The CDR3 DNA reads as TGTGCCAGCAGCGGAGGAAGAAACAATCAGCCCCAGCATTTT. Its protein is CASSGGRNNQPQHF.

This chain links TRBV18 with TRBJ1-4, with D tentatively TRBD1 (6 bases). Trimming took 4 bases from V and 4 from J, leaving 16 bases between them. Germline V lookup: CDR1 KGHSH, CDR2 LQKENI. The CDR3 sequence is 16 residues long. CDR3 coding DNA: TGTGCCAGCTCACTTGTTCAGACAGGACTTAATGAAAAACTGTTTTTT. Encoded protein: CASSLVQTGLNEKLFF.

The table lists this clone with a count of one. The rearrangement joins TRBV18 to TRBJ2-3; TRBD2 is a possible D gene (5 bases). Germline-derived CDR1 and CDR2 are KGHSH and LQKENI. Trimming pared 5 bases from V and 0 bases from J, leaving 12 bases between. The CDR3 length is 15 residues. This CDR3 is CASSRTSSSTDTQYF. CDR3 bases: TGTGCCAGCTCAAGGACTTCCTCGAGCACAGATACGCAGTATTTT.

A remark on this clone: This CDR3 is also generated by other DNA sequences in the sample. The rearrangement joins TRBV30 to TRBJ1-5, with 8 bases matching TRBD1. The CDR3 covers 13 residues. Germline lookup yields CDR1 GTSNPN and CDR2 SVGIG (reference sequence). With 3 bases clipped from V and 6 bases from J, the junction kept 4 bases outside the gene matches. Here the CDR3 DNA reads TGTGCCTGGAGCCCAGGGGGCGGTCAGCCCCAGCATTTT. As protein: CAWSPGGGQPQHF.

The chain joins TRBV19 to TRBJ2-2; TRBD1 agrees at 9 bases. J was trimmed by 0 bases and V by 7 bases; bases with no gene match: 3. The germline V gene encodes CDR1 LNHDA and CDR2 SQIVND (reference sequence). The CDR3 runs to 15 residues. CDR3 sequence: CASKTGGTNTGELFF. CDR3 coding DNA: TGTGCCAGTAAAACAGGGGGCACGAACACCGGGGAGCTGTTTTTT.

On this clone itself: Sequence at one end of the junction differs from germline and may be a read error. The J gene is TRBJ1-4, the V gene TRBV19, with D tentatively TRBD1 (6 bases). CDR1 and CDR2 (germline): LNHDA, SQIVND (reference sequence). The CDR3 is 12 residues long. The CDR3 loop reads CASSIGKGVPLF. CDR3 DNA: TGTGCCAGTAGTATAGGGAAGGGGGTACCCCTTTTT.